The 3 T cell receptor beta chains below come from one sample, sequenced in a study of blood T cell repertoires in COVID-19. Sequencing used immunoSEQ multiplex PCR; TCRdb keeps in-frame clones, though not all of them. The table has about 110,000 clones, 88% seen once; the top ten hold 2.4%. What was sequenced was peripheral blood. The receptor set was obtained from a human donor in a cohort sampled during active COVID-19.

J is TRBJ1-1 and V is TRBV5-6; the match to TRBD1 covers 7 bases. V was clipped by 0 bases and J by 0 bases; unmatched bases: 8. Germline lookup yields CDR1 SGHDT and CDR2 YYEEEE. CDR3 length equals 17 residues. The CDR3 DNA is TGTGCCAGCAGCTTGGAACGGGACAGAACTTTGAACACTGAAGCTTTCTTT. As protein: CASSLERDRTLNTEAFF.

The chain carries TRBV7-3 and TRBJ2-1, with D unclear. Per germline, CDR1 SGHTA and CDR2 FQGTGA. The CDR3 sequence is 14 residues long. The V and J ends lost 5 bases and 6 bases respectively, with 14 bases between them. CDR3 DNA: TGTGCCAGCAGCCCATTTGGGCTTATCAATGAGCAGTTCTTC. Translation: CASSPFGLINEQFF.

There are a few counts of this clone. The genes are TRBV5-6 and TRBJ1-3; TRBD1 agrees at 10 bases. V was pared by 0 bases and J by 7 bases, with 10 bases of the junction left unmatched. CDR3 length: 17 residues. CDR1 SGHDT and CDR2 YYEEEE come from the germline V gene. The CDR3 DNA follows: TGTGCCAGCAGCTTGGGAATGGGACAGGGGTATTCCAACACCATATATTTT. Amino acids: CASSLGMGQGYSNTIYF. Full variable domain (missing parts from reference TRBV5-6 and TRBJ1-3): DAGVTQSPTHLIKTRGQQVTLRCSPKSGHDTVSWYQQALGQGPQFIFQYYEEEERQRGNFPDRFSGHQFPNYSSELNVNALLLGDSALYLCASSLGMGQGYSNTIYFGEGSWLTVV.